The 11 T cell receptor beta chains below were found in one sample sequenced in a study of vaccination and CD4 T cells after COVID-19. These TCRs' antigens remain unknown. Treatment: roughly nine-day PBMC culture with coronavirus spike peptide pools or control peptides (ViraFEST assay). Cultured CD4+ T-cell DNA underwent Oncomine TCR Beta short-read sequencing. TCRdb itself ran the PCR reads through MiXCR, one entry per CDR3 protein. The sample includes fewer than 9,500 distinct CDR3 sequences, roughly half of them seen just once. Sequenced input: CD4+ T cells from blood, cultured in vitro. The receptors were sampled from a human donor who had recovered from COVID-19.

The chain couples TRBV6-5 to TRBJ2-3; 9 nucleotides agree with TRBD2. Germline CDR1 reads MNHEY; CDR2 reads SVGAGI. This CDR3 contains 16 residues. The junction had 6 bases not matched to a gene; V was cut back by 3 bases and J by 2 bases. The CDR3 region is CASSYSSGRTTDTQYF. CDR3 DNA sequence: TGTGCCAGCAGTTATTCGAGCGGGAGGACCACAGATACGCAGTATTTT.

This clonotype was observed a handful of times. The chain uses TRBV6-2 or TRBV6-3 and TRBJ1-1; D is unclear. The germline V and J ends were trimmed by 5 bases and 1 base, with 14 bases remaining between them. From germline, CDR1 is MNHEY and CDR2 SVGEGT. This CDR3 is 15 amino acids long. The CDR3 loop reads CASSPARTTNTEAFF. CDR3 nucleotide sequence: TGTGCCAGCAGTCCTGCCCGCACCACGAACACTGAAGCTTTCTTT.

The gene calls are TRBV5-1 and TRBJ1-1; D gene unclear. Germline lookup yields CDR1 SGHRS and CDR2 YFSETQ. V dropped 3 bases and J dropped 3 bases, with 15 bases sitting between them. This CDR3 is 15 amino acids long. This chain's CDR3 is CASSYTGSGDTEAFF. The DNA of the CDR3 is TGCGCCAGCAGCTATACGGGATCCGGGGACACTGAAGCTTTCTTT.

This clonotype occurred a few times. The J gene is TRBJ2-7, the V gene TRBV30, with 9 bases matching TRBD1. The germline V gene has CDR1 GTSNPN and CDR2 SVGIG (reference sequence). With V trimmed by 2 bases and J by 3 bases, 5 bases remained unmatched. This CDR3 contains 14 residues. The CDR3 reads CAWSTRTGDYEQYF. The CDR3 nucleotides read TGTGCCTGGAGTACCAGGACAGGGGACTACGAGCAGTACTTC.

The sample holds a few counts of this clonotype. This chain joins TRBV7-6 and TRBJ2-3; 12 nucleotides line up with TRBD2. V lost 5 bases, J lost 6 bases, and 6 bases stayed unmatched. Germline loops: CDR1 SGHVS, CDR2 FNYEAQ. This CDR3 has 15 amino acids. The CDR3 loop reads CASSRSSGGADTQYF. The DNA for the CDR3 is TGTGCCAGCAGCCGCTCTAGCGGGGGGGCGGATACGCAGTATTTT.

The chain is built from TRBV28 and TRBJ1-1; 8 positions agree with TRBD1. This CDR3 is 17 amino acids long. CDR1 and CDR2 from the germline V gene are MDHEN and SYDVKM. V was clipped by 5 bases and J by 3 bases; unmatched bases: 14. The CDR3 DNA follows: TGTGCCAGCAGTCGGACAGGGCCGACTAGAGGGGACACTGAAGCTTTCTTT. Protein product: CASSRTGPTRGDTEAFF.

The V call is TRBV30, the J call TRBJ1-2; a possible D gene is TRBD1 (5 bases). In germline, CDR1 is GTSNPN, CDR2 SVGIG (reference sequence). This CDR3 has 11 residues. V dropped 3 bases and J dropped 8 bases, with 10 bases sitting between them. The CDR3 loop is CAWSRGWGYTF. CDR3 DNA sequence: TGTGCCTGGAGCCGGGGCTGGGGCTACACCTTC.

This clonotype has only a few counts. The chain carries TRBV10-3 and TRBJ2-1; 7 bases align to TRBD2. The CDR3 runs to 14 residues. V shed 9 bases, J shed 0 bases, and the junction held 5 bases outside the gene matches. Per germline, CDR1 ENHRY and CDR2 SYGVKD. The CDR3, as DNA: TGTGCCATTTCTTGGGGGGGCTCCTACAATGAGCAGTTCTTC. Translating gives CAISWGGSYNEQFF.

This clonotype was picked up a small number of times. V is TRBV7-2 and J is TRBJ2-7; the match to TRBD1 covers 8 bases. CDR1 and CDR2 (germline): SGHTA, FQGNSA. The CDR3 sequence is 15 residues long. The ends lost 3 bases at V and 2 bases at J; junction bases unmatched: 6. The CDR3 sequence: CASSFGQGGAYEQYF. As DNA, the CDR3 is TGTGCCAGCAGCTTTGGACAGGGTGGGGCCTACGAGCAGTACTTC.

J is TRBJ1-2 and V is TRBV20-1; D is ambiguous. Germline V CDR1 and CDR2: DFQATT, SNEGSKA (reference sequence). This CDR3 has 11 amino acids. V was trimmed by 6 bases and J by 4 bases, leaving 9 bases between them. The CDR3 sequence is CSAKPGYGYTF. The CDR3 DNA follows: TGCAGTGCAAAACCAGGCTATGGCTACACCTTC.

This clonotype has just a few counts. This chain uses TRBV21-1 with TRBJ1-6; the DNA was not compared with TRBD1, the D call given in the table. TRBV21-1 is a pseudogene locus. The CDR3 covers 13 residues. CDR3 protein: CASSSRLFSPLHF. CDR3 bases: TGTGCCAGCAGCTCCCGACTGTTCTCACCCCTCCACTTT.